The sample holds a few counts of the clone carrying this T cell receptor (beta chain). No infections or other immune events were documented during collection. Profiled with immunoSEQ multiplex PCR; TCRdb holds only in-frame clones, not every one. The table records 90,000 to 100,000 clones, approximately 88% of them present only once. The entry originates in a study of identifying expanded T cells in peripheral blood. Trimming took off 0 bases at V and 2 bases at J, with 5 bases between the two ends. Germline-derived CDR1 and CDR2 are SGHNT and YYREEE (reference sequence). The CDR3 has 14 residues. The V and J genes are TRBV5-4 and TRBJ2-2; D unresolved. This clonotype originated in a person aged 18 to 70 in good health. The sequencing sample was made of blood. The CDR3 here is CASSLARNTGELFF. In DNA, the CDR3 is TGTGCCAGCAGCTTGGCCCGCAACACCGGGGAGCTGTTTTTT.